Reported below is one T cell receptor (beta chain). Only one count was recorded for this clone. Its specific antigen is unknown. Per-nucleotide qualities are absent, and no much larger clonotype sits a single base away. This record comes from a study of T cell responses to AZD1222 COVID-19 vaccine (dated by TCRdb to the early 2020s). Background on the whole study: A total of 230 to 250 trial participants underwent TCR sequencing, of whom 207 received two doses of AZD1222 and about 26 received two doses of the MenACWY control vaccine. Trial participants were enrolled into age subgroups of 18-55, 56-69 and 70-plus years, which contained about 150, 28 and 57 TCR-sequenced participants, respectively. The research as a whole found: Conclusions about previously exposed vaccinees were limited because only a handful of AZD1222 recipients were SARS-CoV-2 seropositive at baseline. Because no samples from the day 14 peak response were available, repertoires could be characterized only after the peak T cell response. In the small 56-69-year group, the increase in depth fell short of significance, most likely because of low power. CD4 TCRs associated with the vaccine covered the entire spike protein, and the dominant responses were in regions 160-218 and 743-854. Participants were mostly white British and included more females than males, and it was suggested by the authors that clonal diversity may have been underestimated. After two AZD1222 doses, both the breadth and the depth of spike-specific TCRs were significantly higher than at day 0 and than in MenACWY recipients. Reportedly, almost half of the unique spike-specific TCRs recognized epitopes lying outside the regions that are mutated in the B.1.351 and B.1.1.7 variants.

The time point tag for this specimen amounts to: about 28 days (+/-7) after the second vaccine dose. AZD1222 recipients given second doses at about 4 weeks or at about 12 weeks were pooled, since spike-specific TCR depth and breadth were not found to differ between the two schedules. Vaccinee samples were obtained from the UK trials COV001 and COV002, which included a single-blind randomized controlled phase 2/3 trial of AZD1222 (ChAdOx1 nCoV-19) in healthy adults. Trial participant PBMC samples were collected at day 0 and day 28 after the second dose for TCRbeta chain sequencing. From its cysteine to its phenylalanine, the CDR3 spans 13 amino acids. This entry keeps only the CDR3 DNA: 39 bases, framed from base 1. Trimming takes 6 bases off V and 2 bases off J; junction bases not matched to a gene: 2. The CDR3 regions of human TCRbeta chains were analyzed by immunosequencing. The study's own analysis went as follows. Repertoire TCRs were checked for matches against a reference library of SARS-CoV-2-specific TCRs that had been generated using the MIRA antigen-specificity platform. Breadth meant the fraction of unique TCRs that were SARS-CoV-2-associated, whereas depth meant the fraction of total T cells that were SARS-CoV-2-associated. Using the MIRA data, every spike-specific TCR was mapped to the spike region that the TCR reacted to and assigned to either a CD4 or a CD8 class. Log10-transformed breadth and depth values were compared by one-way ANOVA with Sidak's multiple comparisons tests. Not all clones reach the TCRdb copy of this immuneACCESS table, which keeps in-frame sequences only. Checked studies attribute under half of the gap to unresolved V genes and leave the rest unexplained. V and J calls plus clone size are reproduced from that table; the DNA served to infer D and trimming. Present in this sample are just over 90,000 clones, 85% to 90% of which were seen just once. The ten top clones hold roughly 2.7% of the sample.

This material consisted of peripheral blood, taken 28 days after the second AZD1222 dose. The receptor chain draws on TRBV12-3 or TRBV12-4 and TRBJ2-5; 8 middle bases align to TRBD2. This receptor was obtained from an adult who received the AZD1222 COVID-19 vaccine. The CDR3 region: CASSASGQETQYF. The sequenced DNA is TGTGCCAGCAGCGCTAGCGGGCAAGAGACCCAGTACTTC.